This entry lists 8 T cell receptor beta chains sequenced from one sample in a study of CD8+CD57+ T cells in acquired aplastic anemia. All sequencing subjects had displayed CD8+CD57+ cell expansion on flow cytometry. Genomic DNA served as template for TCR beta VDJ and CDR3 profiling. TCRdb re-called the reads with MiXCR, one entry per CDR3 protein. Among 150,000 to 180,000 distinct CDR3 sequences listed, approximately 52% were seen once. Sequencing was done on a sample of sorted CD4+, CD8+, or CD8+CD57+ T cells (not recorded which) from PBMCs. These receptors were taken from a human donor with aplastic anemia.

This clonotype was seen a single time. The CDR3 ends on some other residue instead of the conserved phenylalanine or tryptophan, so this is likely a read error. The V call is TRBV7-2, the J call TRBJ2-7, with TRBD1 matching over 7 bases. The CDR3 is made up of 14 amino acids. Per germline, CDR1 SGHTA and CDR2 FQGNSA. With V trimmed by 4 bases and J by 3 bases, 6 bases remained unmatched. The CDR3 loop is CASSSKAGGYEQYC. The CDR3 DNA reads TGTGCCAGCAGCTCGAAGGCAGGGGGCTACGAGCAGTACTGC.

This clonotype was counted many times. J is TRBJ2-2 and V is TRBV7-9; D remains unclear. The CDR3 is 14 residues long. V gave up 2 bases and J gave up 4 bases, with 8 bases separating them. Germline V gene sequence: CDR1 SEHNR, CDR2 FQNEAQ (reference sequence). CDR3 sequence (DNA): TGTGCCAGCAGCTTACCTAGGACCACCGGGGAGCTGTTTTTT. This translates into CASSLPRTTGELFF.

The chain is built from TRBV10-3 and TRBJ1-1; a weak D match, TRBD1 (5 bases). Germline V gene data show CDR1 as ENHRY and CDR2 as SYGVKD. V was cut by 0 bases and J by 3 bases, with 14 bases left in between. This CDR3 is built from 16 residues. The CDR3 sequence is CAISESRGVWDTEAFF. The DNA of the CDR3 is TGTGCCATCAGTGAGTCCCGGGGCGTTTGGGACACTGAAGCTTTCTTT.

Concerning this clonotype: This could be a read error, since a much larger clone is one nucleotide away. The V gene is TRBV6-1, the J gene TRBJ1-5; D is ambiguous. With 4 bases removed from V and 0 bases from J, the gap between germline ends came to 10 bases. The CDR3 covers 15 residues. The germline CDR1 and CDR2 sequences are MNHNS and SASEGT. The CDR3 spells CASSGSRNSNQPQHF. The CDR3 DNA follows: TGTGCCAGCAGTGGATCTCGAAATAGCAATCAGCCCCAGCATTTT.

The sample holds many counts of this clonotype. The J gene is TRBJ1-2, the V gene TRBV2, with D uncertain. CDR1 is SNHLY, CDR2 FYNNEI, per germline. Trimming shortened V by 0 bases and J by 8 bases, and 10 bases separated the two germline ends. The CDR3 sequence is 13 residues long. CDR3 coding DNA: TGTGCCAGCAGTGAAGCGCTCGTGCTAGGCTACACCTTC. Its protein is CASSEALVLGYTF.

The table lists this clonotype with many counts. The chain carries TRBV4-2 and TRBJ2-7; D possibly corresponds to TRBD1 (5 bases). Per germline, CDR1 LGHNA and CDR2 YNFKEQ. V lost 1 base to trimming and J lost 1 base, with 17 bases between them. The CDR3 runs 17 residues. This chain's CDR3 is CASSQANRPGWSYEQYF. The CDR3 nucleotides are TGTGCCAGCAGCCAAGCAAATAGGCCAGGGTGGTCCTACGAGCAGTACTTC.

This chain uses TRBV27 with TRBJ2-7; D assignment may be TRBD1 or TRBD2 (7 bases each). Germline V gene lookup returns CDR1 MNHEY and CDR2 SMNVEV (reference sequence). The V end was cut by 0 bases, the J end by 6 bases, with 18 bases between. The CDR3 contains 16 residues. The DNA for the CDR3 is TGTGCCAGCAGTTTATCCCTTGGGAGGGGGCTTGTCGAGCAGTACTTC. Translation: CASSLSLGRGLVEQYF.

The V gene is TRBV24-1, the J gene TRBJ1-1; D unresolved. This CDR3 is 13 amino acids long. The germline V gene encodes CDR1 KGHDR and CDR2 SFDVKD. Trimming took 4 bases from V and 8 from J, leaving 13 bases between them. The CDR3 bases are TGTGCCACCAGTGAGCGGGGAGGGTCCGAAGCTTTCTTT. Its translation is CATSERGGSEAFF.